These 8 T cell receptor beta chains were sequenced from one sample in a study of vaccination effects on CD4 cells after COVID-19. Having been cultured for under twelve days, the cells underwent CD4+ T cell isolation. Participants were given two doses of BNT162b2 or mRNA-1273 vaccine. The antigens for these receptors are not known. Assay: immunoSEQ multiplex PCR; the TCRdb copy retains only in-frame clones and omits some. In the table there are 40,000 to 45,000 clones, around two thirds of which are singletons. Sequenced here: CD4+ T cells from PBMCs cultured without peptide, sampled after COVID-19 vaccination. These receptors came from a human donor who received a COVID-19 vaccine.

The chain links TRBV6-2 or TRBV6-3 to TRBJ2-7; 9 bases map to TRBD2. V was clipped by 2 bases and J by 0 bases; unmatched bases: 17. This CDR3 spans 20 amino acids. Germline-derived CDR1 and CDR2 are MNHEY and SVGEGT. CDR3 bases: TGTGCCAGCAGTTACCGGCTGTATCAGCGGGGGGTCAATTTCTCCTACGAGCAGTACTTC. It translates to CASSYRLYQRGVNFSYEQYF.

The rearrangement links TRBV19 to TRBJ2-1; D gene ambiguous. Trimming cost V 7 bases and J 7 bases, with 17 bases left between them. Germline V gene data show CDR1 as LNHDA and CDR2 as SQIVND (reference sequence). This CDR3 has 14 residues. DNA of the CDR3: TGTGCCAGTAAGTTCCAAGATTCTCGAAATGAGCAGTTCTTC. This sequence encodes CASKFQDSRNEQFF.

The V gene is TRBV2, the J gene TRBJ2-5, with D perhaps TRBD1 or TRBD2 (5 bases each). The CDR3 is 12 residues long. V lost 4 bases and J lost 7, with 10 bases in between. In germline, CDR1 is SNHLY, CDR2 FYNNEI. The CDR3 protein is CASSGGIGTQYF. The DNA of the CDR3 is TGTGCCAGCAGTGGGGGGATCGGGACCCAGTACTTC.

The rearrangement links TRBV7-9 to TRBJ2-7, with 7 nucleotides matching TRBD2. CDR3 length equals 15 residues. V shed 3 bases, J shed 5 bases, and the junction held 10 bases outside the gene matches. CDR1 and CDR2 (germline): SEHNR, FQNEAQ (reference sequence). The CDR3 DNA is TGTGCCAGCAGCTTGGGAGGGACCACCGTGGACGAGCAGTACTTC. The encoded protein is CASSLGGTTVDEQYF.

The V gene is TRBV9, the J gene TRBJ2-2; D possibly uses TRBD1 or TRBD2 (5 bases each). The CDR3 loop spans 15 amino acids. Germline assignment: CDR1 SGDLS and CDR2 YYNGEE. The V end was cut by 0 bases, the J end by 5 bases, with 11 bases between. The CDR3 loop is CASSVGGVGTGELFF. CDR3 DNA: TGTGCCAGCAGCGTAGGAGGGGTGGGTACCGGGGAGCTGTTTTTT.

The V gene is TRBV20-1, the J gene TRBJ2-3; TRBD2 matches at 12 bases. This CDR3 region has 15 residues. From germline, CDR1 is DFQATT and CDR2 SNEGSKA (reference sequence). The V gene end was trimmed by 3 bases and the J gene end by 4 bases; junction bases not matched to a gene: 5. The CDR3 spells CSASLTSGSSDTQYF. CDR3 coding DNA: TGCAGTGCTAGTTTGACTAGCGGGAGCTCAGATACGCAGTATTTT.

The J gene is TRBJ2-2, the V gene TRBV7-8, with TRBD1 matching 8 bases. In germline, CDR1 is SGHVS, CDR2 FQNEAQ. The CDR3 has 15 amino acids. V trimming: 4 bases; J trimming: 4 bases; junction bases outside the gene matches: 5. The CDR3 region has the DNA TGTGCCAGCAGCTACGGACAGGGCGCCACCGGGGAGCTGTTTTTT. As protein: CASSYGQGATGELFF.

The chain uses TRBV7-8 and TRBJ2-1; 10 positions match TRBD1. V gave up 2 bases and J gave up 4 bases; unmatched junction bases: 14. The CDR3 has 19 residues. Germline values: CDR1 SGHVS, CDR2 FQNEAQ. The CDR3 nucleotides are TGTGCCAGCAGCTTAATTTTCAGAGGGGGACAGGGGCATTACAATGAGCAGTTCTTC. It encodes CASSLIFRGGQGHYNEQFF. The full variable domain, rest sourced from reference TRBV7-8 and TRBJ2-1, is GAGVSQSPRYKVAKRGQDVALRCDPISGHVSLFWYQQALGQGPEFLTYFQNEAQLDKSGLPSDRFFAERPEGSVSTLKIQRTQQEDSAVYLCASSLIFRGGQGHYNEQFFGPGTRLTVL.